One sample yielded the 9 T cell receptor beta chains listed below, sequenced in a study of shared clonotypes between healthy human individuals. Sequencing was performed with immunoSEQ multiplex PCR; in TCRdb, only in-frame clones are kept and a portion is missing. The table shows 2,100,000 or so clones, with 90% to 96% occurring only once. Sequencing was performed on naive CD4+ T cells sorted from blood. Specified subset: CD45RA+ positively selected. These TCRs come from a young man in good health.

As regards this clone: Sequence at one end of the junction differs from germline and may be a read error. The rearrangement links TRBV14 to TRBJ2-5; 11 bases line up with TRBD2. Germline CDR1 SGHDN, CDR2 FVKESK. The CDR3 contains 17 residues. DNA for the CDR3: TGTGCCAGCAGCTCCGGGTTGGTGACTAGCGGGGAAGAGACCCAGCACTTC. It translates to CASSSGLVTSGEETQHF.

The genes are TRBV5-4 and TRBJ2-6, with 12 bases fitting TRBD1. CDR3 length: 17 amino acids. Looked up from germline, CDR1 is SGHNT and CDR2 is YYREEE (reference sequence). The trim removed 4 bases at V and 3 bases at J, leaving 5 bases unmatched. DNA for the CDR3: TGTGCCAGCAGCCAGGGACAGGGGGCGCTTGGGGCCAACGTCCTGACTTTC. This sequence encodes CASSQGQGALGANVLTF.

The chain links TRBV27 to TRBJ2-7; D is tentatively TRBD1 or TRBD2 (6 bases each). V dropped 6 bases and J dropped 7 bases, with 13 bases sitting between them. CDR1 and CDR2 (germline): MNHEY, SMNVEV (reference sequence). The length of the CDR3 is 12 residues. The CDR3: CASRQGLGEQYF. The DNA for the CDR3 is TGTGCCAGCAGACAGGGACTGGGGGAGCAGTACTTC.

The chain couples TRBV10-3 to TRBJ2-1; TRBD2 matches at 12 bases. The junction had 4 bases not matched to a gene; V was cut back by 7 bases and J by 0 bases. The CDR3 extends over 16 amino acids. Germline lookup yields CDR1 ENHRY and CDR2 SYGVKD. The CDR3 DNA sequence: TGTGCCATCATTGGGACTAGCGGGTCCTCCTACAATGAGCAGTTCTTC. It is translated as CAIIGTSGSSYNEQFF.

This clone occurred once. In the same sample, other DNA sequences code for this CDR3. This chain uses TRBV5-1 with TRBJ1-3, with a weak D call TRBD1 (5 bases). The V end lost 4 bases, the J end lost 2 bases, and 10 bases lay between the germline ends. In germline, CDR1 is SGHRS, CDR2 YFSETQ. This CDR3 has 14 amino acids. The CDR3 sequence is CASSPQGPGNTIYF. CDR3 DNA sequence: TGCGCCAGCAGCCCGCAGGGCCCTGGAAACACCATATATTTT.

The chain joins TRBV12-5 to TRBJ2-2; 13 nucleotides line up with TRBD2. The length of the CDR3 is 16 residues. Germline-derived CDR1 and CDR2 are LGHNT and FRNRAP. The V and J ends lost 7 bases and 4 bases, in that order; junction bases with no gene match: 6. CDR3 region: CASATGLAGITGELFF. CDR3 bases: TGTGCTAGTGCCACGGGACTAGCGGGGATCACCGGGGAGCTGTTTTTT.

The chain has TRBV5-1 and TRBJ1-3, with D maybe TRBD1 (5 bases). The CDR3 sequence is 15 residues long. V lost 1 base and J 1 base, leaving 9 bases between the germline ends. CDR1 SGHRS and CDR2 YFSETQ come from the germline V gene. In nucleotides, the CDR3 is TGCGCCAGCAGCTTGCGTCAGGGATCTGGAAACACCATATATTTT. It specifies CASSLRQGSGNTIYF.

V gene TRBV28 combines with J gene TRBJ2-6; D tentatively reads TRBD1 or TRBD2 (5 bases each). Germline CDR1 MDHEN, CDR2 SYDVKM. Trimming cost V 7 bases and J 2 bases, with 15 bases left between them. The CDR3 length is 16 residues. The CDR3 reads CASTSSGPAGANVLTF. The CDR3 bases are TGTGCCAGCACCTCGTCGGGACCCGCTGGGGCCAACGTCCTGACTTTC.

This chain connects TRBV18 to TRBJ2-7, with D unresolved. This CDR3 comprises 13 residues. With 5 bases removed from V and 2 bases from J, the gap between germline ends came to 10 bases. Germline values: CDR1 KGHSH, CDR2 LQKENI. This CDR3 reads CASSTQVTYEQYF. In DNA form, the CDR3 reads TGTGCCAGCTCAACCCAGGTTACCTACGAGCAGTACTTC.